The 8 T cell receptor beta chains in this list originate from one sample, sequenced in a study of metastatic and nonmetastatic thyroid tumors. MiXCR re-clonotyped the PCR reads for TCRdb. Found here are tens of thousands of clones, roughly 30% of them singletons; the top ten hold around 32%. No treatment of any kind had been given to any patient before thyroid surgery. Material for sequencing was blood. The source is a female donor with papillary thyroid cancer or a benign thyroid nodule (not recorded which). Some clones in this sample may be carry-over from other donors' samples.

This clone occurred many times. The V gene is TRBV6-1, the J gene TRBJ1-5, with D maybe TRBD1 (6 bases). The V and J ends lost 4 bases and 4 bases respectively, with 11 bases between them. CDR1 and CDR2 (germline): MNHNS, SASEGT. The CDR3 runs to 14 residues. This chain's CDR3 is CASSGAQGNQPQHF. The CDR3 DNA is TGTGCCAGCAGTGGTGCTCAGGGGAATCAGCCCCAGCATTTT.

At least ten counts were recorded for this clone. This specimen includes other DNA sequences encoding the same CDR3. The chain carries TRBV27 and TRBJ2-1, with 14 nucleotides matching TRBD2. Trimming took 10 bases from V and 9 from J; bases not matched to a gene: 5. Germline V gives CDR1 MNHEY, CDR2 SMNVEV (reference sequence). CDR3 length: 13 residues. CDR3 sequence (DNA): TGTGCCACCGGACTAGCGGGAGGCGGTGAGCAGTTCTTC. Translating gives CATGLAGGGEQFF.

This clone has ten or more counts. The V gene is TRBV12-3 or TRBV12-4, the J gene TRBJ1-2; possible D gene TRBD1, 5 bases. This CDR3 comprises 17 residues. Trimming removed 1 base at V and 1 base at J, with 16 bases between. The CDR3 region has the DNA TGTGCCAGCAGTTTAGGTGGGGGAGCAGGAGATAACTATGGCTACACCTTC. It translates to CASSLGGGAGDNYGYTF.

The V call is TRBV6-5, the J call TRBJ2-7, with D hard to call. CDR3 length: 11 amino acids. Deletions cut 6 bases from V and 3 bases from J, with 6 bases between. Germline CDR1 reads MNHEY; CDR2 reads SVGAGI. The CDR3 region is CASSWGYEQYF. The CDR3 coding sequence is TGTGCCAGCAGCTGGGGCTACGAGCAGTACTTC.

This clone was observed at least ten times. The V gene is TRBV5-1, the J gene TRBJ1-3; TRBD1 is a possible D gene (6 bases). In germline, CDR1 is SGHRS, CDR2 YFSETQ. V gave up 4 bases and J gave up 0 bases, with 11 bases separating them. The CDR3 contains 15 residues. CDR3 nucleotide sequence: TGCGCCAGCAGCCAGCAGGGGACCTCTGGAAACACCATATATTTT. Its translation: CASSQQGTSGNTIYF. Together with reference TRBV5-1 and TRBJ1-3, the CDR3 gives the full variable domain: KAGVTQTPRYLIKTRGQQVTLSCSPISGHRSVSWYQQTPGQGLQFLFEYFSETQRNKGNFPGRFSGRQFSNSRSEMNVSTLELGDSALYLCASSQQGTSGNTIYFGEGSWLTVV.

The chain links TRBV30 to TRBJ2-4; TRBD2 might be the D (6 bases). The J call may not be correct, given that the DNA end is closer to TRBJ2-5. Germline V gene data show CDR1 as GTSNPN and CDR2 as SVGIG (reference sequence). The CDR3 covers 16 residues. CDR3 amino acids: CAWSDRDSNREETQYF. CDR3 DNA: TGTGCCTGGAGTGATCGGGACTCCAATAGGGAAGAGACCCAGTACTTC.

The chain joins TRBV5-1 to TRBJ2-7, with D tentatively TRBD1 (5 bases). Trimming left V 1 base short and J 5 bases short, with 13 bases between. The CDR3 runs to 14 residues. Germline V gives CDR1 SGHRS, CDR2 YFSETQ. The CDR3 bases are TGCGCCAGCAGCTTGAAAGGCAGGGCCCACGAGCAGTACTTC. Encoded protein: CASSLKGRAHEQYF.

This clone was seen at least ten times. This sequence joins TRBV6-1 and TRBJ2-2, with D tentatively TRBD1 (5 bases). Germline CDR1 is MNHNS and CDR2 is SASEGT. The CDR3 length is 17 residues. V lost 2 bases and J lost 1, with 14 bases in between. The CDR3 sequence: CASSENWVQGNTGELFF. The DNA of the CDR3 is TGTGCCAGCAGTGAAAATTGGGTGCAGGGGAACACCGGGGAGCTGTTTTTT.